This T cell receptor (beta chain) was recorded in a study of cytomegalovirus exposure and HLA in healthy donors. Concerning this clone: What it binds is not known.

Donors were nominally healthy when sampled, though unrecorded immune exposures were likely. In the PCR, 60 Vbeta and 13 Jbeta primers were used. The protocol was immunoSEQ multiplex PCR, while the TCRdb copy is restricted to in-frame clones and leaves out a portion. The sample has approximately 130,000 clones; over 70% are singletons. Germline V gene data show CDR1 as SNHLY and CDR2 as FYNNEI. V was pared by 4 bases and J by 7 bases, with 17 bases between. This CDR3 has 16 residues. Study results and limitations: Sequencing depth roughly uniform across donors was assumed in presence/absence analyses.

The sequence was obtained from a middle-aged woman in good health and CMV-seronegative. The sequenced sample was PBMCs. V usage is TRBV2 and J usage is TRBJ1-6; maybe TRBD1 (6 bases). As DNA, the CDR3 is TGTGCCAGCAGTGTAGACACAGGGAGGGCAAATTCACCCCTCCACTTT. Residues: CASSVDTGRANSPLHF.